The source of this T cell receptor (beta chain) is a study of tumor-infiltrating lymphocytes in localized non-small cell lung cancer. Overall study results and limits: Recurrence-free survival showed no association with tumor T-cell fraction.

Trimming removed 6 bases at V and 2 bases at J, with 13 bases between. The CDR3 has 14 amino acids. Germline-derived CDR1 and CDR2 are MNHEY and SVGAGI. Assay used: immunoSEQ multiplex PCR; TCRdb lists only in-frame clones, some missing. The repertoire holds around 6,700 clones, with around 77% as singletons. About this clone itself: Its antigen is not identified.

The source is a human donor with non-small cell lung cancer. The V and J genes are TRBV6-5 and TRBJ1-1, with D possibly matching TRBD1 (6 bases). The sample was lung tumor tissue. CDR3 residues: CASRRDTTNTEAFF. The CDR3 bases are TGTGCCAGCAGACGGGACACCACAAACACTGAAGCTTTCTTT.